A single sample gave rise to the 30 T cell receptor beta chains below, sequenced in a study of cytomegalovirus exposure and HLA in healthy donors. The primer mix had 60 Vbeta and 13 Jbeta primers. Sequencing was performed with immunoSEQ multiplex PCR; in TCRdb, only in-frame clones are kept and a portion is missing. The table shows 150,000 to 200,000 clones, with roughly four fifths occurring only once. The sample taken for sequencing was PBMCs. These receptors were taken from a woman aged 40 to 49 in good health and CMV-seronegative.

CDR3 coding DNA: TGTGCCAGCTCTCCTGTCAGAGAGGCGCAGTATTTT. It is translated as CASSPVREAQYF. V usage is TRBV18 and J usage is TRBJ2-3; D is ambiguous. CDR1 is KGHSH, CDR2 LQKENI, per germline. The CDR3 loop spans 12 amino acids. Trimming left V 6 bases short and J 10 bases short, with 14 bases between. Full variable domain (outside the CDR3, taken from reference TRBV18 and TRBJ2-3): NAGVMQNPRHLVRRRGQEARLRCSPMKGHSHVYWYRQLPEEGLKFMVYLQKENIIDESGMPKERFSAEFPKEGPSILRIQQVVRGDSAAYFCASSPVREAQYFGPGTRLTVL.

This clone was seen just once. The CDR3 DNA is TGTGCCAGCAGCGTGCCGGGACAGGGAGACTATGGCTACACCTTC. It codes for CASSVPGQGDYGYTF. This sequence joins TRBV5-6 and TRBJ1-2, with 9 positions matching TRBD1. The germline gives CDR1 SGHDT, CDR2 YYEEEE. After removal of 4 bases from V and 3 bases from J, the junction contained 7 bases not matched to a gene. This CDR3 region has 15 residues.

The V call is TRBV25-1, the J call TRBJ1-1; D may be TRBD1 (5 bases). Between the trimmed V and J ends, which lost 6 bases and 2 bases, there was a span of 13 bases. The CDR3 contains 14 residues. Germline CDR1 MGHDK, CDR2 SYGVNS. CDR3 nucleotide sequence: TGTGCCAGCAGCGTCGACAGAATAAACACTGAAGCTTTCTTT. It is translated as CASSVDRINTEAFF. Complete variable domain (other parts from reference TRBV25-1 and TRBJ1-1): EADIYQTPRYLVIGTGKKITLECSQTMGHDKMYWYQQDPGMELHLIHYSYGVNSTEKGDLSSESTVSRIRTEHFPLTLESARPSHTSQYLCASSVDRINTEAFFGQGTRLTVV.

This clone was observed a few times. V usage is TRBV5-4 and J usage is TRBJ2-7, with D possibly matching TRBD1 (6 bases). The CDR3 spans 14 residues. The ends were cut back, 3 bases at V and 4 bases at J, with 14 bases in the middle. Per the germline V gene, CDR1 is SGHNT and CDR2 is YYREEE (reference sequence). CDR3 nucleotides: TGTGCCAGCAGCTCCCCAGCGGACAGTTACGAGCAGTACTTC. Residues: CASSSPADSYEQYF.

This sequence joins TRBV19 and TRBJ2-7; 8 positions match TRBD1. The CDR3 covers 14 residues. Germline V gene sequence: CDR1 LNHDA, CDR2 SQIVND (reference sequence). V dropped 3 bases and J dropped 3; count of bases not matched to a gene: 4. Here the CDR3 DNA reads TGTGCCAGTAGTATCCGACAGGGGATCTACGAGCAGTACTTC. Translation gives CASSIRQGIYEQYF.

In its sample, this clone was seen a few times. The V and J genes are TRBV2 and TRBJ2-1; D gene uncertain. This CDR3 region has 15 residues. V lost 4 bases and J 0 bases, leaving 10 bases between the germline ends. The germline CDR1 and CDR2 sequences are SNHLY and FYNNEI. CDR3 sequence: CASSVTDSSYNEQFF. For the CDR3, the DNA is TGTGCCAGCAGTGTTACAGATAGCTCCTACAATGAGCAGTTCTTC.

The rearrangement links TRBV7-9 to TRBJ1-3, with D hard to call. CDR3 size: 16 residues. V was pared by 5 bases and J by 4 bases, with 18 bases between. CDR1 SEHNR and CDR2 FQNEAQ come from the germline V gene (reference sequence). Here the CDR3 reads CASSRRGTFAGNTIYF. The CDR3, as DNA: TGTGCCAGCAGCCGCCGAGGCACATTCGCCGGAAACACCATATATTTT.

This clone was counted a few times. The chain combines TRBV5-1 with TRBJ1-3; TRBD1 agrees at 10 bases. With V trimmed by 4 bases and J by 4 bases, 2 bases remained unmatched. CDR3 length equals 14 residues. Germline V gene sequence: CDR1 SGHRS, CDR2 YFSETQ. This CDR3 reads CASSPGQGGNTIYF. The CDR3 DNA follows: TGCGCCAGCAGCCCGGGACAGGGGGGAAACACCATATATTTT.

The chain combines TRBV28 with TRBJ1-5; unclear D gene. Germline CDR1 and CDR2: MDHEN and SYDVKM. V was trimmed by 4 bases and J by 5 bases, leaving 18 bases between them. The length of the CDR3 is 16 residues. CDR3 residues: CASSSPVRTDYQPQHF. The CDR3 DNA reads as TGTGCCAGCAGTTCTCCCGTTCGGACTGATTATCAGCCCCAGCATTTT.

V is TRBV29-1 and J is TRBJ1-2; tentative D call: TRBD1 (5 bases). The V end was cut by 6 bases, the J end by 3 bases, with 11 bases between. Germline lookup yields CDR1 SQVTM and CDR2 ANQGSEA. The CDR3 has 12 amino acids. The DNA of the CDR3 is TGCAGCGTGTCGGGGGGGGACTATGGCTACACCTTC. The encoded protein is CSVSGGDYGYTF.

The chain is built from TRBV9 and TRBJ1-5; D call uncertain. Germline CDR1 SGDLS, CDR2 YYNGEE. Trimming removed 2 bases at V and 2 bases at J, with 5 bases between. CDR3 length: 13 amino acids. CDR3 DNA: TGTGCCAGCAGCGTGCGAGGCAATCAGCCCCAGCATTTT. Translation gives CASSVRGNQPQHF.

Written as DNA, the CDR3 is TGTGCCAGCAGTCCCAGACGGGGTGAGAACACTGAAGCTTTCTTT. This encodes CASSPRRGENTEAFF. The chain is built from TRBV27 and TRBJ1-1; D remains unclear. V was pared by 5 bases and J by 1 base, with 14 bases between. The CDR3 loop spans 15 amino acids. Germline CDR1 is MNHEY and CDR2 is SMNVEV (reference sequence).

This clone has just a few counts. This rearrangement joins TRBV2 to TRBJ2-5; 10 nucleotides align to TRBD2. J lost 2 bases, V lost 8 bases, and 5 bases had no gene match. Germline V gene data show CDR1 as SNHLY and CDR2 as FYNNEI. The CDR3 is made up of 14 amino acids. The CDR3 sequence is CASSWTSGQETQYF. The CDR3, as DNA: TGTGCCAGCTCCTGGACTAGCGGACAAGAGACCCAGTACTTC.

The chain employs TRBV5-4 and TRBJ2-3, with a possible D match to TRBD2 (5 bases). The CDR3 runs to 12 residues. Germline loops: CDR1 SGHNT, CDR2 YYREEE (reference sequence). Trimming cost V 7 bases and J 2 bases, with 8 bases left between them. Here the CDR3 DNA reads TGTGCCAGCGGACTTGTCACAGATACGCAGTATTTT. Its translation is CASGLVTDTQYF.

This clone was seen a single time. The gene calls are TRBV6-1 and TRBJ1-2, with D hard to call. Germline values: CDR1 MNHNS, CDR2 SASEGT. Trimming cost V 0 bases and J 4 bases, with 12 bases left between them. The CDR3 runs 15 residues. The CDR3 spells CASSEAGRKSYGYTF. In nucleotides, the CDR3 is TGTGCCAGCAGTGAAGCGGGCAGGAAGAGCTATGGCTACACCTTC.

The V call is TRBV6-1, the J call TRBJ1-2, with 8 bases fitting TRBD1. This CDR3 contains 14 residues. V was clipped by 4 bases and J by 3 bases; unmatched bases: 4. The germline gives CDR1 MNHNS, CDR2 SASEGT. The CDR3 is CASSAGQDYYGYTF. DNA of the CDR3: TGTGCCAGCAGTGCGGGACAGGACTACTATGGCTACACCTTC.

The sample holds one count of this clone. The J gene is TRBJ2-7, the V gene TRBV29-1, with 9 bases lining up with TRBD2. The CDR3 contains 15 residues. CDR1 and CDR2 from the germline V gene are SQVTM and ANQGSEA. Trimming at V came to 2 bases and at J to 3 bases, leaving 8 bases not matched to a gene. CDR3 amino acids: CSVESLAGVYYEQYF. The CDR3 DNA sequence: TGCAGCGTTGAATCTTTAGCGGGAGTTTACTACGAGCAGTACTTC.

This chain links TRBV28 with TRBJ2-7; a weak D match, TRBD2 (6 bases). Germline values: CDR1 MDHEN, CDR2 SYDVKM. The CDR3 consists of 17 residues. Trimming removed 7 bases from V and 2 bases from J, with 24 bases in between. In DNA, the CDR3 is TGTGCCAGCATTCCCGGGGACGACCGGGACTTAACCTACGAGCAGTACTTC. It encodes CASIPGDDRDLTYEQYF. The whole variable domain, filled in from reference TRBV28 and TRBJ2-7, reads DVKVTQSSRYLVKRTGEKVFLECVQDMDHENMFWYRQDPGLGLRLIYFSYDVKMKEKGDIPEGYSVSREKKERFSLILESASTNQTSMYLCASIPGDDRDLTYEQYFGPGTRLTVT.

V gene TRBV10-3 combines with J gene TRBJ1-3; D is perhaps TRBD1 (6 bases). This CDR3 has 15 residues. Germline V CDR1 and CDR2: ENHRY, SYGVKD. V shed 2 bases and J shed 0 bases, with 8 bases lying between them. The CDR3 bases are TGTGCCATCAGTGAGGCGGACAGCTCTGGAAACACCATATATTTT. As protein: CAISEADSSGNTIYF.

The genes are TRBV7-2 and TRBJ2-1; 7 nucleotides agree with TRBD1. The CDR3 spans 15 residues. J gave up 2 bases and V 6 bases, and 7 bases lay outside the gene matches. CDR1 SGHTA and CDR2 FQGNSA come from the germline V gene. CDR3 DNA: TGTGCCAGCAGTGCTGACAGGGCGCCCTACAATGAGCAGTTCTTC. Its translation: CASSADRAPYNEQFF.

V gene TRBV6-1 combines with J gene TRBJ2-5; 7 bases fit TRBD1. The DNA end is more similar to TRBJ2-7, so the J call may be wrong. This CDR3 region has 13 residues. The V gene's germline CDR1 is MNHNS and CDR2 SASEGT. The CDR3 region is CASSTKTGTEQYF. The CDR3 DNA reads TGTGCCAGCAGTACTAAGACAGGGACCGAGCAGTACTTC.

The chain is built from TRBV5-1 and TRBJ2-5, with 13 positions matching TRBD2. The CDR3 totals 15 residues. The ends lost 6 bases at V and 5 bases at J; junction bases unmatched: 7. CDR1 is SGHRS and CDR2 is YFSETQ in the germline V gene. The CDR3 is CASTPLAGGGETQYF. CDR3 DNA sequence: TGCGCCAGCACCCCACTAGCGGGAGGGGGCGAGACCCAGTACTTC.

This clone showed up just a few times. CDR3 bases: TGTGCCAGCAGCCCACAGGGCTATGAGCAGTTCTTC. Its translation is CASSPQGYEQFF. The chain carries TRBV5-8 and TRBJ2-1; the D gene is possibly TRBD1 (6 bases). This CDR3 region has 12 residues. CDR1 is SGHTS and CDR2 is YDEGEE in the germline V gene. Trimming took 4 bases from V and 8 from J, leaving 10 bases between them.

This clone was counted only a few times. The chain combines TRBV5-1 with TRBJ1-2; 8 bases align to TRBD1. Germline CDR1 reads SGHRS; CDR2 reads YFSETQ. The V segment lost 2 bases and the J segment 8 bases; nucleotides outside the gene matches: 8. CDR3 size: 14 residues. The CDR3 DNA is TGCGCCAGCAGCTTTGGGACAGGCCAGCGGGGCTACACCTTC. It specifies CASSFGTGQRGYTF.

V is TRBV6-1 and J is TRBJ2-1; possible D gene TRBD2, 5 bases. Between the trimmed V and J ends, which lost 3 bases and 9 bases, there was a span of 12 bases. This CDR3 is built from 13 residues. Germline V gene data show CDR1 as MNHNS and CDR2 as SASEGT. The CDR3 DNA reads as TGTGCCAGCAGTGACGGTCTAGAGGGTGAGCAGTTCTTC. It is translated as CASSDGLEGEQFF.

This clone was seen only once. The CDR3 is CASSSGGFSGYEQYF. The CDR3, as DNA: TGTGCCAGCAGTTCGGGGGGGTTTAGCGGCTACGAGCAGTACTTC. The chain has TRBV6-5 and TRBJ2-7; 8 nucleotides line up with TRBD2. Germline lookup yields CDR1 MNHEY and CDR2 SVGAGI. Trimming at V came to 4 bases and at J to 3 bases, leaving 8 bases not matched to a gene. The CDR3 length is 15 residues.

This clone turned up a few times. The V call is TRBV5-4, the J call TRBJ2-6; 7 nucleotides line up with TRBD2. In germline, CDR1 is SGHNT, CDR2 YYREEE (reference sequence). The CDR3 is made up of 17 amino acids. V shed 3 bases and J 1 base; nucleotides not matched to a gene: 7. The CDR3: CASSSTAGVSGANVLTF. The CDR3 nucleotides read TGTGCCAGCAGCTCAACCGCGGGGGTGTCTGGGGCCAACGTCCTGACTTTC.

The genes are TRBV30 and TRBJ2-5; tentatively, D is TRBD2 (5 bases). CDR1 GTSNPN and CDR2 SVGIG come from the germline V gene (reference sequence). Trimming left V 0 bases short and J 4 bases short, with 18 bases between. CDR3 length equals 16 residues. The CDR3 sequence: CAWSVEREGRGETQYF. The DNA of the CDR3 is TGTGCCTGGAGTGTTGAGCGAGAGGGCCGTGGAGAGACCCAGTACTTC.

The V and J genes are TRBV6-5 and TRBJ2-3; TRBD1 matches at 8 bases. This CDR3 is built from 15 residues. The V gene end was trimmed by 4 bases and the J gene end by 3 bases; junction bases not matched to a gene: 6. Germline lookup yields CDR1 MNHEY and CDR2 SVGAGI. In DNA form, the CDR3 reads TGTGCCAGCAGTTTCGGCGGGACAGGAACAGATACGCAGTATTTT. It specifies CASSFGGTGTDTQYF.

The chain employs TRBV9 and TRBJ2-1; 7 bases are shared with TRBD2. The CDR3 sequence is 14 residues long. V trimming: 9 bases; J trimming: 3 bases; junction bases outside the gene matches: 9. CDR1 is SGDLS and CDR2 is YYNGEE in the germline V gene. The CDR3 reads CATYPGGSYNEQFF. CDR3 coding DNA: TGTGCCACTTATCCCGGGGGGAGCTACAATGAGCAGTTCTTC.